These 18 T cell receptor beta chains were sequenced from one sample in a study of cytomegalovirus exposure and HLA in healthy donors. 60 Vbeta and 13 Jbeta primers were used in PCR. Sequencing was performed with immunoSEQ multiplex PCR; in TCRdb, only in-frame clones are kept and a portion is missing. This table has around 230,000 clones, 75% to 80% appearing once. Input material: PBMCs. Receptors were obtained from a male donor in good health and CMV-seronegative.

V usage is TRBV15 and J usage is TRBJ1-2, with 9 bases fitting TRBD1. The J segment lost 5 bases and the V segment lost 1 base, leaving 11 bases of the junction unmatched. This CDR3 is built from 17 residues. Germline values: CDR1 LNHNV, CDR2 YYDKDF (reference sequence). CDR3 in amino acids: CATSRVYEGTGIYGYTF. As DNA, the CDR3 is TGTGCCACCAGCAGAGTTTATGAAGGGACAGGGATTTATGGCTACACCTTC.

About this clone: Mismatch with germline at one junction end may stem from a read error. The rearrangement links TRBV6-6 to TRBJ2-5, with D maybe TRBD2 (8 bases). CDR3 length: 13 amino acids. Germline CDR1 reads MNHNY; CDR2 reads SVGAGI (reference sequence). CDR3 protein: CASREGASGRLHF. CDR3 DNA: TGTGCCAGCAGGGAGGGGGCTAGCGGGCGTTTGCACTTC.

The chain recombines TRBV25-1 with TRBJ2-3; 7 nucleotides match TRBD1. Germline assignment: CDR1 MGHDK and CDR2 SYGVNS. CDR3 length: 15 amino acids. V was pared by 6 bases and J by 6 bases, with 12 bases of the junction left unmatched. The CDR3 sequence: CASSLRDSDVDTQYF. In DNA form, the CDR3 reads TGTGCCAGCAGCCTCCGGGACAGCGACGTGGATACGCAGTATTTT.

CDR3 nucleotides: TGTGCTAGTGGTTTTGCTAGCGGGGGTAGCTACAATGAGCAGTTCTTC. Translation gives CASGFASGGSYNEQFF. The chain links TRBV12-5 to TRBJ2-1; 10 bases line up with TRBD2. With V trimmed by 3 bases and J by 3 bases, 5 bases remained unmatched. The CDR3 loop spans 16 amino acids. Germline assignment: CDR1 LGHNT and CDR2 FRNRAP.

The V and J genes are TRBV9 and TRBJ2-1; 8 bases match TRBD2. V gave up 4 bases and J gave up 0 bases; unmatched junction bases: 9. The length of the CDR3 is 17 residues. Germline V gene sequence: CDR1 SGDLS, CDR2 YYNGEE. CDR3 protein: CASSPTSSGSSYNEQFF. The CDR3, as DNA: TGTGCCAGCAGCCCCACGTCCAGCGGGAGCTCCTACAATGAGCAGTTCTTC.

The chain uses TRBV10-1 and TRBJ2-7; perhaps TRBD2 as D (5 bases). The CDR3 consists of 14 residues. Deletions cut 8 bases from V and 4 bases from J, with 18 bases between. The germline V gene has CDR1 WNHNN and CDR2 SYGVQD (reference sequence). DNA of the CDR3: TGCGCCAGCGCCGGGATTTTTACTTTATACGAGCAGTACTTC. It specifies CASAGIFTLYEQYF.

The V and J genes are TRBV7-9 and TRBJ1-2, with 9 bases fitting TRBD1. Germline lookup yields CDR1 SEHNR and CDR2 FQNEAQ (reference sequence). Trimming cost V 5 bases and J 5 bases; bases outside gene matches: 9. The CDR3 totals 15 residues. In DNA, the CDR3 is TGTGCCAGCAGCCAGGACAGGGGTCGCCTTTATGGCTACACCTTC. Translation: CASSQDRGRLYGYTF.

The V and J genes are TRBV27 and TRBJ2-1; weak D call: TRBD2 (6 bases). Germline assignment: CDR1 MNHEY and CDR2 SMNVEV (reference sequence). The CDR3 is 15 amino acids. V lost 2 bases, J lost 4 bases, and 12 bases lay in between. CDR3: CASSLQLGTYNEQFF. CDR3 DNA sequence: TGTGCCAGCAGTTTACAGCTCGGGACTTACAATGAGCAGTTCTTC.

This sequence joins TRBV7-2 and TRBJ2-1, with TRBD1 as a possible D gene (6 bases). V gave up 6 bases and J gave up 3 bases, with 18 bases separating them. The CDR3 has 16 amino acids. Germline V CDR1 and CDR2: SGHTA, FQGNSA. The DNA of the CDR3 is TGTGCCAGCAGTCGACTTCAGGGGTACGACTACAATGAGCAGTTCTTC. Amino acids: CASSRLQGYDYNEQFF. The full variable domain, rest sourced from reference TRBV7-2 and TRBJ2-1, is GAGVSQSPSNKVTEKGKDVELRCDPISGHTALYWYRQSLGQGLEFLIYFQGNSAPDKSGLPSDRFSAERTGGSVSTLTIQRTQQEDSAVYLCASSRLQGYDYNEQFFGPGTRLTVL.

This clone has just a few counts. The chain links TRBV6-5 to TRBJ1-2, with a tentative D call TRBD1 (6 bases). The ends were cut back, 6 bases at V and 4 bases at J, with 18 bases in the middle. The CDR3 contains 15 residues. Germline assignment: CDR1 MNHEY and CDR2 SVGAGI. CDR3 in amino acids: CASSPRTEGGYGYTF. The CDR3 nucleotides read TGTGCCAGCAGCCCCAGGACAGAGGGCGGCTATGGCTACACCTTC.

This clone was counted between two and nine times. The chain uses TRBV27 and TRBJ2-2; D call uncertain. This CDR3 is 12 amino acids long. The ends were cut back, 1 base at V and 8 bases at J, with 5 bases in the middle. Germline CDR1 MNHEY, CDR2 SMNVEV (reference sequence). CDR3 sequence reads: CASSLYLGELFF. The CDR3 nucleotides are TGTGCCAGCAGTTTATATTTAGGGGAGCTGTTTTTT.

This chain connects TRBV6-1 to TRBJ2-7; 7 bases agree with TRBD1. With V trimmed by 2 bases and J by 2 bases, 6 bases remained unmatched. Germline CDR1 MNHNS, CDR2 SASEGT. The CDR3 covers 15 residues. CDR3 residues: CASSEIPDRAYEQYF. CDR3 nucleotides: TGTGCCAGCAGTGAAATCCCAGACAGGGCCTACGAGCAGTACTTC.

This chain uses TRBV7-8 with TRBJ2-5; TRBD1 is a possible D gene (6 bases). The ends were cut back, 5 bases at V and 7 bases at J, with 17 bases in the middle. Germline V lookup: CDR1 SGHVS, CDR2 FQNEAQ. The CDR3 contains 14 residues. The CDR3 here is CASSEGAPRGTQYF. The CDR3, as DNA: TGTGCCAGCAGCGAAGGGGCACCCAGGGGGACCCAGTACTTC.

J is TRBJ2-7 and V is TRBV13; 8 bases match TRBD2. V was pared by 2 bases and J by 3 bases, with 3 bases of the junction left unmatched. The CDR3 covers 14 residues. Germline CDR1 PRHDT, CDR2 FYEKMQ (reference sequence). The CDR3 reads CASSLTGTSYEQYF. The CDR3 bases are TGTGCCAGCAGCTTAACCGGGACTAGCTACGAGCAGTACTTC.

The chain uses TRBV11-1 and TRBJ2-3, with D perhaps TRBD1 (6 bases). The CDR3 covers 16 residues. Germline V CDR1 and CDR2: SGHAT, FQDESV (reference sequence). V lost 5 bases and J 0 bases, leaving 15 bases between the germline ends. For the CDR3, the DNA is TGTGCCAGCAGCCCACGCCGACAGGCAAGCACAGATACGCAGTATTTT. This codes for CASSPRRQASTDTQYF.

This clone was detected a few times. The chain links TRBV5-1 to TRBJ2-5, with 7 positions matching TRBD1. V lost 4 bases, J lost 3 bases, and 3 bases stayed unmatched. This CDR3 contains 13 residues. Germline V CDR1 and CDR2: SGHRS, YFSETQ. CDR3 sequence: CASSPDREETQYF. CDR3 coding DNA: TGCGCCAGCAGCCCCGACAGGGAAGAGACCCAGTACTTC.

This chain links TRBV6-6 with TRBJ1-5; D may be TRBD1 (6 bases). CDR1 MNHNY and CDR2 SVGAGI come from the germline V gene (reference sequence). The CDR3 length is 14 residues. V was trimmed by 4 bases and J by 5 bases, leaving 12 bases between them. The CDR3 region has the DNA TGTGCCAGCAGTTTGACAGGATCCCATCAGCCCCAGCATTTT. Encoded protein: CASSLTGSHQPQHF.

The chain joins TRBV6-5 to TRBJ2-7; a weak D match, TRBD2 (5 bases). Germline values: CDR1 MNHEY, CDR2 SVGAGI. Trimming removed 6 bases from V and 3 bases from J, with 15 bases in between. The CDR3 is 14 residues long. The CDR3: CASRFIGGLYEQYF. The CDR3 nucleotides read TGTGCCAGCAGGTTCATCGGCGGGCTCTACGAGCAGTACTTC.